The source of this TCR beta chain is a study of T cell responses to AZD1222 COVID-19 vaccine. Produced via immunoSEQ multiplex PCR; TCRdb's table is partial and in-frame only. The table lists about 130,000 clones, about 89% of them singletons. The CDR3 loop spans 16 amino acids. V gave up 6 bases and J gave up 7 bases, with 22 bases separating them. The germline gives CDR1 ENHRY, CDR2 SYGVKD. The material was peripheral blood, obtained on day 0 of AZD1222 vaccination. The chain joins TRBV10-3 to TRBJ1-3; no clear D gene. The TCR sequence derives from an adult in good health. The CDR3 DNA reads as TGTGCCATCAGCCCACTCCGCATGGCGATGGCGAACACCATATATTTT. Translating it yields CAISPLRMAMANTIYF.